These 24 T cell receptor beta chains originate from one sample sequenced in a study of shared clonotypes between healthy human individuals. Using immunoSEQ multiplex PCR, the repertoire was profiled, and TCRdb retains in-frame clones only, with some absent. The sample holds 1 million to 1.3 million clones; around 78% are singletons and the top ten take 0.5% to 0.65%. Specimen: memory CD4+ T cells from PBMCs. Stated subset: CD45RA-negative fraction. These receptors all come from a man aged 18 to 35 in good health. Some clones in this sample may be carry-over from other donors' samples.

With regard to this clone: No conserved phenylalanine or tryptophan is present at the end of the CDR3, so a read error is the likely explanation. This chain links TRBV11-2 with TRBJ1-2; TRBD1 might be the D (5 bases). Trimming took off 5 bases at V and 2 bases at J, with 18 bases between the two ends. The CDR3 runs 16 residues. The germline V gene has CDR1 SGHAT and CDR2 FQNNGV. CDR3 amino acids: CASSTPRDRRNYGYTL. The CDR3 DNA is TGTGCCAGCAGCACCCCCCGGGACCGGCGGAACTATGGCTACACCCTC.

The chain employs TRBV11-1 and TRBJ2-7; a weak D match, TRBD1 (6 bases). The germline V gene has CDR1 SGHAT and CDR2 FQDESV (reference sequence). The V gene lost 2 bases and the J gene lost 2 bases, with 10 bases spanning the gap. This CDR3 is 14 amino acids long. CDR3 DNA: TGTGCCAGCAGCTTAAAGGACAGTGCCTACGAGCAGTACTTC. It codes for CASSLKDSAYEQYF.

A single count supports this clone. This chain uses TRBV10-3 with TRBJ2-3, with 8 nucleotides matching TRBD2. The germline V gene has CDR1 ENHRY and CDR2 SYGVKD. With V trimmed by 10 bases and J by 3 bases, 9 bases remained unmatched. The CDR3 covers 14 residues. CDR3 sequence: CATTGTRMTDTQYF. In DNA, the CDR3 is TGTGCCACCACCGGGACTAGGATGACAGATACGCAGTATTTT.

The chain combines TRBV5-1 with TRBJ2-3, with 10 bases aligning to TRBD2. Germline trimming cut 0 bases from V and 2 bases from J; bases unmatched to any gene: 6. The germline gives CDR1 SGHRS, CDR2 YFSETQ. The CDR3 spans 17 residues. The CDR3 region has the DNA TGCGCCAGCAGCTTGGGGACTAGCGGTGTAGACACAGATACGCAGTATTTT. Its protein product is CASSLGTSGVDTDTQYF.

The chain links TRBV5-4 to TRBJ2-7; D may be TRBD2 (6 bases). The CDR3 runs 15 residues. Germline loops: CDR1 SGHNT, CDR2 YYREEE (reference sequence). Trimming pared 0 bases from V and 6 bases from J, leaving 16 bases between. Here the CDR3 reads CASSLASGVIREQYF. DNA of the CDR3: TGTGCCAGCAGCTTGGCCTCGGGAGTGATTCGCGAGCAGTACTTC. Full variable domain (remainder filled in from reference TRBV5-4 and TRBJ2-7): ETGVTQSPTHLIKTRGQQVTLRCSSQSGHNTVSWYQQALGQGPQFIFQYYREEENGRGNFPPRFSGLQFPNYSSELNVNALELDDSALYLCASSLASGVIREQYFGPGTRLTVT.

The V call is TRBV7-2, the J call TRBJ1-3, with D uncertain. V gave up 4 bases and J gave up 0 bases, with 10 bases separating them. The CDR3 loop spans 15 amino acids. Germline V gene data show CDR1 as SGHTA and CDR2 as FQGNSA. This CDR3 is CASSSRWSSGNTIYF. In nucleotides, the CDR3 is TGTGCCAGCAGCTCCCGCTGGAGCTCTGGAAACACCATATATTTT. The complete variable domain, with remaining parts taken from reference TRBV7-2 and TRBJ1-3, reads GAGVSQSPSNKVTEKGKDVELRCDPISGHTALYWYRQSLGQGLEFLIYFQGNSAPDKSGLPSDRFSAERTGGSVSTLTIQRTQQEDSAVYLCASSSRWSSGNTIYFGEGSWLTVV.

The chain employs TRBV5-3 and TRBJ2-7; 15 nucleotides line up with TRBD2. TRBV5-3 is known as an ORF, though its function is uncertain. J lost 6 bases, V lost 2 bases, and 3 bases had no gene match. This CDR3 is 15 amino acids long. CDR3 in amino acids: CARSLGTSGRFEQYF. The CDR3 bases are TGTGCCAGAAGCTTAGGGACTAGCGGGAGGTTCGAGCAGTACTTC.

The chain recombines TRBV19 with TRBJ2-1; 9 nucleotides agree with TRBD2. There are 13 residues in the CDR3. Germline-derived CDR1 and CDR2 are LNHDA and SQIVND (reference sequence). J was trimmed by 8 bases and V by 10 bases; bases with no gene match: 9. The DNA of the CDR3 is TGTGCCACCTGGTCGATAGCGGGGGATGAGCAGTTCTTC. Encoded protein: CATWSIAGDEQFF.

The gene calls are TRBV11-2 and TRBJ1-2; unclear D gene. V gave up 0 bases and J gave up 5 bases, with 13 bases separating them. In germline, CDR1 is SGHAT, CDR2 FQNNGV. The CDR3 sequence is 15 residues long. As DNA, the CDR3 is TGTGCCAGCAGCTTAGATCGGGCCCCTCAATATGGCTACACCTTC. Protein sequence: CASSLDRAPQYGYTF.

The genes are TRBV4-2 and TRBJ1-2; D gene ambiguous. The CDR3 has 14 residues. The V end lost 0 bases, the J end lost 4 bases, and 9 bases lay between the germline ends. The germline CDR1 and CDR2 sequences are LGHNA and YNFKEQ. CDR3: CASSQEIGLYGYTF. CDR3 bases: TGTGCCAGCAGCCAAGAAATAGGGCTCTATGGCTACACCTTC.

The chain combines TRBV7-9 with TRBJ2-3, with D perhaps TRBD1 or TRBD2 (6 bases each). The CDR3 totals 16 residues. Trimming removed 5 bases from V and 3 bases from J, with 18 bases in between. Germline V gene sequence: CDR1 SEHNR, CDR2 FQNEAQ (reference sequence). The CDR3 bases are TGTGCCAGCAGCCCTTATGGGGGGCAGGGAACAGATACGCAGTATTTT. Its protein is CASSPYGGQGTDTQYF. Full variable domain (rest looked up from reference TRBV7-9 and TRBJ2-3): DTGVSQNPRHKITKRGQNVTFRCDPISEHNRLYWYRQTLGQGPEFLTYFQNEAQLEKSRLLSDRFSAERPKGSFSTLEIQRTEQGDSAMYLCASSPYGGQGTDTQYFGPGTRLTVL.

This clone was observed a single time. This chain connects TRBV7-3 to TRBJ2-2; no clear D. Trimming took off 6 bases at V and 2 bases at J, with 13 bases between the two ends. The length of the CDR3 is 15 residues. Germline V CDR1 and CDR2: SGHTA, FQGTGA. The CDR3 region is CASRGLGTNTGELFF. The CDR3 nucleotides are TGTGCCAGCAGAGGTCTCGGCACAAACACCGGGGAGCTGTTTTTT.

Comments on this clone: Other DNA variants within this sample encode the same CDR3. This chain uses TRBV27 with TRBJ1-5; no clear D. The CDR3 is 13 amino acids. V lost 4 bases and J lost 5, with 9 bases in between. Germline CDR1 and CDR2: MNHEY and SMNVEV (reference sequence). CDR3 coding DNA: TGTGCCAGCAGTTGGGGAGGTGATCAGCCCCAGCATTTT. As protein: CASSWGGDQPQHF.

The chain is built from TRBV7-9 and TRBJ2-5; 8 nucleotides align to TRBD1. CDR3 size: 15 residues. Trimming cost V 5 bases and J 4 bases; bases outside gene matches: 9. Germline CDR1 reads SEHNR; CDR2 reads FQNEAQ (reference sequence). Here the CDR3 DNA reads TGTGCCAGCAGCCCATGGACAGGGAACGGAGAGACCCAGTACTTC. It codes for CASSPWTGNGETQYF. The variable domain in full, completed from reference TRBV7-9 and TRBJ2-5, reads DTGVSQNPRHKITKRGQNVTFRCDPISEHNRLYWYRQTLGQGPEFLTYFQNEAQLEKSRLLSDRFSAERPKGSFSTLEIQRTEQGDSAMYLCASSPWTGNGETQYFGPGTRLLVL.

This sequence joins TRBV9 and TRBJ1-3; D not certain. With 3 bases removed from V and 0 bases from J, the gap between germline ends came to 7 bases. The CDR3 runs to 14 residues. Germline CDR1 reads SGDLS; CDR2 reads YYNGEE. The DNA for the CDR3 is TGTGCCAGCAGCGAAGGGAGCTCTGGAAACACCATATATTTT. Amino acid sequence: CASSEGSSGNTIYF.

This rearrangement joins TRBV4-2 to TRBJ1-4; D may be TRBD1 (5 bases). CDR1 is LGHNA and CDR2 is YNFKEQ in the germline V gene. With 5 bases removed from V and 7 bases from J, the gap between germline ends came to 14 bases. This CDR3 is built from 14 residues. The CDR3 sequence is CASSFWGGSEKLFF. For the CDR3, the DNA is TGTGCCAGCAGCTTTTGGGGCGGGAGTGAAAAACTGTTTTTT.

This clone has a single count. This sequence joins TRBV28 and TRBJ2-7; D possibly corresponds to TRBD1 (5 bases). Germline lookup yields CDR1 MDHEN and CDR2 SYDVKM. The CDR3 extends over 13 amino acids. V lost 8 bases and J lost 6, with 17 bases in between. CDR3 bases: TGTGCCAGCGCCGAGCAGGGTAGGAGCGAGCAGTACTTC. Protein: CASAEQGRSEQYF. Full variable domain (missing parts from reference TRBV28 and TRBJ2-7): DVKVTQSSRYLVKRTGEKVFLECVQDMDHENMFWYRQDPGLGLRLIYFSYDVKMKEKGDIPEGYSVSREKKERFSLILESASTNQTSMYLCASAEQGRSEQYFGPGTRLTVT.

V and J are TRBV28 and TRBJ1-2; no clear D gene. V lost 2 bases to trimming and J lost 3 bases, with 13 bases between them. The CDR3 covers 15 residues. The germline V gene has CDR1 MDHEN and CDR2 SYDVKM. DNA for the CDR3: TGTGCCAGCAGTTTAAGGCCCTCAGGAGACTATGGCTACACCTTC. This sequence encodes CASSLRPSGDYGYTF.

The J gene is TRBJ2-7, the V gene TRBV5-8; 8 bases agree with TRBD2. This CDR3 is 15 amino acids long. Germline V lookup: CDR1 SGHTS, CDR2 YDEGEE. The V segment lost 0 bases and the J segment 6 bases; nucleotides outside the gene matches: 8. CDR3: CASSLEAGREGEQYF. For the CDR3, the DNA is TGTGCCAGCAGCTTGGAGGCCGGGAGGGAGGGCGAGCAGTACTTC.

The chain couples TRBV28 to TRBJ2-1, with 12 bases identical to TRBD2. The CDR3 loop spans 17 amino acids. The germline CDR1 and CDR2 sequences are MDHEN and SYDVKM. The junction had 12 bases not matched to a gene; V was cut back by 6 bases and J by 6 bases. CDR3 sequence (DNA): TGTGCCAGCAGCCCCACTAGCGGGAGGCAGGGGGCCAATGAGCAGTTCTTC. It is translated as CASSPTSGRQGANEQFF.

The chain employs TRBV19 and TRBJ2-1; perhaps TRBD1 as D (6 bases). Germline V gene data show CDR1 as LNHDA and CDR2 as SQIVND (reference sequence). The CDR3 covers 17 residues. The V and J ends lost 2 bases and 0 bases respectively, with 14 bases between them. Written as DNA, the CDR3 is TGTGCCAGTAGTATAATGGGGGCTATATACTCCTACAATGAGCAGTTCTTC. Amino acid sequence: CASSIMGAIYSYNEQFF.

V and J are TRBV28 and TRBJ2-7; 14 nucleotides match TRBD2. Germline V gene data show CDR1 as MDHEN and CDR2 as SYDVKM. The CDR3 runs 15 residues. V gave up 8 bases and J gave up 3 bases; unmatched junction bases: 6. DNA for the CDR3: TGTGCCAGCCGACTAGCGGGAGGGGTCGTCTACGAGCAGTACTTC. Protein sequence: CASRLAGGVVYEQYF.

CDR3 residues: CATSRERTGAGETQYF. CDR3 bases: TGTGCCACCAGCAGGGAAAGAACAGGGGCGGGCGAGACCCAGTACTTC. The chain combines TRBV15 with TRBJ2-5; 7 bases align to TRBD1. The CDR3 has 16 residues. Germline lookup yields CDR1 LNHNV and CDR2 YYDKDF (reference sequence). V trimming: 3 bases; J trimming: 5 bases; junction bases outside the gene matches: 12.

CDR3 coding DNA: TGTGCCAGCAGCTTACAGTCCTCGATGAATGAGCAGTTCTTC. It translates to CASSLQSSMNEQFF. This rearrangement joins TRBV5-4 to TRBJ2-1; D remains unclear. The germline CDR1 and CDR2 sequences are SGHNT and YYREEE (reference sequence). The ends were cut back, 2 bases at V and 7 bases at J, with 13 bases in the middle. The CDR3 runs to 14 residues. Complete variable domain (other parts from reference TRBV5-4 and TRBJ2-1): ETGVTQSPTHLIKTRGQQVTLRCSSQSGHNTVSWYQQALGQGPQFIFQYYREEENGRGNFPPRFSGLQFPNYSSELNVNALELDDSALYLCASSLQSSMNEQFFGPGTRLTVL.